This entry lists 13 T cell receptor beta chains sequenced from one sample in a study of cytomegalovirus exposure and HLA in healthy donors. The PCR ran on 60 Vbeta and 13 Jbeta primers. The data were produced by immunoSEQ multiplex PCR, yet TCRdb's version contains in-frame clones alone and is incomplete. The table records 100,000 to 120,000 clones, over 75% of them present only once. The sequencing input was PBMCs. These receptors came from a woman in her twenties or thirties in good health and CMV-seropositive.

The gene calls are TRBV11-3 and TRBJ2-7; 15 bases align to TRBD2. This CDR3 contains 14 residues. The trim removed 4 bases at V and 7 bases at J, leaving 2 bases unmatched. The germline CDR1 and CDR2 sequences are SGHNT and YENEEA. CDR3 sequence reads: CASSSGLAGGEQYF. DNA for the CDR3: TGTGCCAGCAGCTCGGGACTAGCGGGAGGAGAGCAGTACTTC.

The chain uses TRBV7-9 and TRBJ2-7; TRBD2 matches 9 bases. The CDR3 length is 15 residues. CDR1 is SEHNR, CDR2 FQNEAQ, per germline (reference sequence). J lost 2 bases, V lost 5 bases, and 7 bases had no gene match. The CDR3 DNA is TGTGCCAGCAGCGGTGGGGGCGGGAGGGCCTACGAGCAGTACTTC. It encodes CASSGGGGRAYEQYF.

The V gene is TRBV7-9, the J gene TRBJ2-5; no reliable D call. The CDR3 loop spans 13 amino acids. Germline V lookup: CDR1 SEHNR, CDR2 FQNEAQ (reference sequence). V was pared by 5 bases and J by 7 bases, with 14 bases between. This CDR3 reads CASSGTGPGTQYF. CDR3 DNA: TGTGCCAGCAGCGGCACTGGGCCTGGGACCCAGTACTTC.

The V call is TRBV4-2, the J call TRBJ2-7; D might be TRBD2 (5 bases). Trimming removed 5 bases at V and 8 bases at J, with 10 bases between. This CDR3 has 11 amino acids. In germline, CDR1 is LGHNA, CDR2 YNFKEQ. The CDR3 spells CASSKGVQQYF. CDR3 nucleotide sequence: TGTGCCAGCAGCAAGGGAGTCCAGCAGTACTTC.

In nucleotides, the CDR3 is TGTGCCAGCAGCTCGCCGGGACAGGGAGACTACGAGCAGTACTTC. It is translated as CASSSPGQGDYEQYF. The chain links TRBV7-8 to TRBJ2-7; the match to TRBD1 covers 9 bases. This CDR3 is 15 amino acids long. V trimming: 4 bases; J trimming: 3 bases; junction bases outside the gene matches: 7. CDR1 is SGHVS, CDR2 FQNEAQ, per germline.

The J gene is TRBJ1-5, the V gene TRBV7-2; D is undetermined. This CDR3 has 12 amino acids. Germline CDR1 and CDR2: SGHTA and FQGNSA. The V and J ends lost 5 bases and 7 bases respectively, with 9 bases between them. The CDR3 DNA is TGTGCCAGCAGCCCGCCGGGACAGCCCCAGCATTTT. Its translation: CASSPPGQPQHF.

The J gene is TRBJ2-3, the V gene TRBV11-3; D gene uncertain. CDR1 is SGHNT and CDR2 is YENEEA in the germline V gene. This CDR3 is 13 amino acids long. Trimming left V 11 bases short and J 4 bases short, with 16 bases between. DNA for the CDR3: TGTGCCTCCGAACAGCCCCCGGCAGATACGCAGTATTTT. This gives the protein CASEQPPADTQYF.

This clone was observed a few times. The rearrangement links TRBV5-6 to TRBJ2-7; 9 nucleotides align to TRBD2. The ends lost 3 bases at V and 2 bases at J; junction bases unmatched: 9. Looked up from germline, CDR1 is SGHDT and CDR2 is YYEEEE. This CDR3 has 16 residues. CDR3 coding DNA: TGTGCCAGCAGCTCGACCGGGACTAGCAGAACCTACGAGCAGTACTTC. This encodes CASSSTGTSRTYEQYF.

This chain uses TRBV7-9 with TRBJ1-1; D unclear. Deletions cut 5 bases from V and 2 bases from J, with 15 bases between. The length of the CDR3 is 15 residues. Germline CDR1 reads SEHNR; CDR2 reads FQNEAQ (reference sequence). In DNA, the CDR3 is TGTGCCAGCAGCCTAGTGGCGGAGATCAACACTGAAGCTTTCTTT. This encodes CASSLVAEINTEAFF.

The chain joins TRBV6-1 to TRBJ1-1; D is possibly TRBD1 (6 bases). The CDR3 has 12 residues. The V gene lost 7 bases and the J gene lost 6 bases, with 12 bases spanning the gap. Germline V gene sequence: CDR1 MNHNS, CDR2 SASEGT. CDR3 loop: CASTNRVPEAFF. In nucleotides, the CDR3 is TGTGCCAGCACCAACAGGGTTCCTGAAGCTTTCTTT.

The rearrangement uses TRBV9 and TRBJ2-1, with 12 positions matching TRBD1. Germline assignment: CDR1 SGDLS and CDR2 YYNGEE. The CDR3 extends over 19 amino acids. V lost 4 bases, J lost 7 bases, and 18 bases stayed unmatched. Here the CDR3 reads CASSPRGGTGGIKGNEQFF. For the CDR3, the DNA is TGTGCCAGCAGCCCCCGCGGGGGGACAGGGGGCATCAAAGGAAATGAGCAGTTCTTC.

V and J are TRBV5-6 and TRBJ1-2; D gene uncertain. Germline lookup yields CDR1 SGHDT and CDR2 YYEEEE. CDR3 length equals 14 residues. V was pared by 0 bases and J by 4 bases, with 10 bases between. In DNA, the CDR3 is TGTGCCAGCAGCTTGGAGCTAGGATCCTATGGCTACACCTTC. It translates to CASSLELGSYGYTF.

The J gene is TRBJ2-6, the V gene TRBV19; D gene unclear. The CDR3 contains 13 residues. V gave up 6 bases and J gave up 2 bases, with 5 bases separating them. CDR1 is LNHDA and CDR2 is SQIVND in the germline V gene (reference sequence). The CDR3 DNA reads as TGTGCCAGTAGCCAGACTGGGGCCAACGTCCTGACTTTC. This codes for CASSQTGANVLTF.